One sample yielded the 10 T cell receptor beta chains listed below, sequenced in a study of vaccination and CD4 T cells after COVID-19. Treatment denoted: approximately nine-day PBMC culture with coronavirus spike peptide pools or control peptides (ViraFEST assay). The Oncomine TCR Beta short-read assay sequenced DNA from cultured CD4+ T cells. One entry per CDR3 protein, called by TCRdb with MiXCR from the PCR reads. The sample includes over 20,000 distinct CDR3 sequences, more than 35% of them seen just once. These receptors lack a known antigen. The sample taken for sequencing was CD4+ T cells from blood, cultured in vitro. Receptors were obtained from a human donor who had recovered from COVID-19.

This clonotype was found a few times. V is TRBV24-1 and J is TRBJ2-3; no reliable D call. V lost 3 bases and J 3 bases, leaving 3 bases between the germline ends. The CDR3 runs 12 residues. Germline lookup yields CDR1 KGHDR and CDR2 SFDVKD. CDR3 protein: CATSDDTDTQYF. CDR3 nucleotides: TGTGCCACCAGTGATGATACAGATACGCAGTATTTT.

The rearrangement uses TRBV20-1 and TRBJ2-5; 11 nucleotides agree with TRBD2. The length of the CDR3 is 18 residues. Germline-derived CDR1 and CDR2 are DFQATT and SNEGSKA (reference sequence). V lost 1 base, J lost 1 base, and 11 bases stayed unmatched. CDR3 amino acids: CSARATYRLAGSQETQYF. The CDR3 DNA follows: TGCAGTGCTAGAGCTACTTACCGACTAGCGGGGAGCCAAGAGACCCAGTACTTC.

This clonotype appeared a few times. The chain carries TRBV6-1 and TRBJ1-6; 10 nucleotides align to TRBD1. The CDR3 covers 15 residues. Germline CDR1 MNHNS, CDR2 SASEGT. V dropped 5 bases and J dropped 6; count of bases not matched to a gene: 4. The CDR3 nucleotides read TGTGCCAGCAGTCTCCGGGACAGGGGTAATTCACCCCTCCACTTT. Residues: CASSLRDRGNSPLHF.

In its sample, this clonotype was seen a few times. The genes are TRBV6-1 and TRBJ2-5; TRBD1 matches at 8 bases. Germline CDR1 and CDR2: MNHNS and SASEGT. V lost 5 bases and J lost 2; bases outside the gene matches: 1. The CDR3 is 13 amino acids. The CDR3 DNA follows: TGTGCCAGCAGTCGGGACAGGCAAGAGACCCAGTACTTC. Residues: CASSRDRQETQYF.

The V call is TRBV10-3, the J call TRBJ1-2, with a weak D call TRBD1 (6 bases). Germline lookup yields CDR1 ENHRY and CDR2 SYGVKD. V shed 8 bases and J shed 4 bases, with 11 bases lying between them. The CDR3 runs 12 residues. CDR3 amino acids: CAIGGGGYGYTF. The CDR3 nucleotides read TGTGCCATCGGGGGGGGCGGCTATGGCTACACCTTC.

V is TRBV6-2 or TRBV6-3 and J is TRBJ2-7; D unresolved. The CDR3 loop spans 13 amino acids. CDR1 and CDR2 (germline): MNHEY, SVGEGT. V was cut by 1 base and J by 4 bases, with 8 bases left in between. The CDR3 loop reads CASSYYDYYEQYF. The CDR3 nucleotides read TGTGCCAGCAGTTACTACGATTATTACGAGCAGTACTTC.

J is TRBJ2-5 and V is TRBV24-1; 7 nucleotides match TRBD2. V shed 1 base and J 3 bases; nucleotides not matched to a gene: 4. Germline CDR1 and CDR2: KGHDR and SFDVKD. This CDR3 region has 15 residues. The CDR3 DNA reads as TGTGCCACCAGTGATTTTGAGGGGAGGGAAGAGACCCAGTACTTC. It is translated as CATSDFEGREETQYF.

The CDR3 DNA reads as TGTGCCAGCAGTACCCTCGGGGGCAGCACAGATACGCAGTATTTT. Protein sequence: CASSTLGGSTDTQYF. V gene TRBV28 combines with J gene TRBJ2-3, with D perhaps TRBD1 or TRBD2 (6 bases each). Trimming stripped 5 bases from V and 0 bases from J, with 12 bases between. Germline-derived CDR1 and CDR2 are MDHEN and SYDVKM. This CDR3 has 15 amino acids. The complete variable domain, with remaining parts taken from reference TRBV28 and TRBJ2-3, reads DVKVTQSSRYLVKRTGEKVFLECVQDMDHENMFWYRQDPGLGLRLIYFSYDVKMKEKGDIPEGYSVSREKKERFSLILESASTNQTSMYLCASSTLGGSTDTQYFGPGTRLTVL.

The genes are TRBV20-1 and TRBJ2-3; 7 bases are shared with TRBD2. Germline V gene lookup returns CDR1 DFQATT and CDR2 SNEGSKA (reference sequence). The CDR3 is made up of 16 amino acids. Losses at the gene ends were 3 bases for V and 2 bases for J; bases not matched to a gene: 11. The DNA for the CDR3 is TGCAGTGCTAGTGATCGAGCGGGATTCTCCACAGATACGCAGTATTTT. Residues: CSASDRAGFSTDTQYF.

The DNA of the CDR3 is TGTGCCAGTTACGGACAGAACTCTGGAAACACCATATATTTT. Translating gives CASYGQNSGNTIYF. V usage is TRBV28 and J usage is TRBJ1-3; the D gene is possibly TRBD1 (6 bases). V shed 9 bases and J shed 0 bases, with 12 bases lying between them. Germline V gene sequence: CDR1 MDHEN, CDR2 SYDVKM. This CDR3 spans 14 amino acids.